This entry lists 22 T cell receptor beta chains sequenced from one sample in a study of CXCR3-negative and CXCR3-positive naive CD8 T cells. cDNA libraries for TRB were generated by 5' RACE incorporating UMI labels. TCRdb reprocessed the 5' RACE reads and stores each CDR3 protein as one record, lacking DNA. This table lists tens of thousands of distinct CDR3 sequences. The sequenced sample was naive CXCR3- CD8+ T cells from blood. The subset here: CD45RO-CCR7+CD27+CD95- naive CD8+ T cells lacking CXCR3 (TNR3-). The receptors were gathered from a human donor in good health. Some clones in this sample may be carry-over from other donors' samples.

This chain links TRBV27 with TRBJ2-7; the D gene TCRdb calls, TRBD1, cannot be checked with no DNA. The CDR3 has 13 amino acids. Per the germline V gene, CDR1 is MNHEY and CDR2 is SMNVEV (reference sequence). This CDR3 reads CASGRQGGYEQYF.

The chain links TRBV6-5 to TRBJ2-2; absent DNA, TCRdb's TRBD1 call cannot be checked. Germline V gene data show CDR1 as MNHEY and CDR2 as SVGAGI. The length of the CDR3 is 15 residues. This CDR3 reads CASSAGTEDTGELFF.

The chain has TRBV4-1 and TRBJ1-2; no DNA is available, so the TRBD1 call from TCRdb remains unchecked. Germline CDR1 is MGHRA and CDR2 is YSYEKL. The length of the CDR3 is 15 residues. This CDR3 is CASSPKWGTNYGYTF.

The V gene is TRBV29-1, the J gene TRBJ1-1. From germline, CDR1 is SQVTM and CDR2 ANQGSEA. CDR3 length: 15 amino acids. This CDR3 is CSVDAWTRRGTEAFF.

V usage is TRBV7-2 and J usage is TRBJ2-1; no DNA is available, so the TRBD2 call from TCRdb remains unchecked. Germline V CDR1 and CDR2: SGHTA, FQGNSA. The CDR3 is made up of 13 amino acids. The CDR3 loop reads CASSSGLVVEQFF.

This chain links TRBV29-1 with TRBJ1-2. This CDR3 is built from 12 residues. Germline CDR1 reads SQVTM; CDR2 reads ANQGSEA. The CDR3 region is CSHNGDNYGYTF.

V and J are TRBV7-2 and TRBJ1-2. This CDR3 has 13 amino acids. Looked up from germline, CDR1 is SGHTA and CDR2 is FQGNSA. This CDR3 is CASSLGQNYGYTF. The variable domain in full, completed from reference TRBV7-2 and TRBJ1-2, reads GAGVSQSPSNKVTEKGKDVELRCDPISGHTALYWYRQSLGQGLEFLIYFQGNSAPDKSGLPSDRFSAERTGGSVSTLTIQRTQQEDSAVYLCASSLGQNYGYTFGSGTRLTVV.

This chain joins TRBV20-1 and TRBJ1-2. The CDR3 loop spans 12 amino acids. Germline V gene lookup returns CDR1 DFQATT and CDR2 SNEGSKA (reference sequence). CDR3 region: CSVRDRPYGYTF.

The rearrangement links TRBV12-3 or TRBV12-4 to TRBJ2-1. This CDR3 is 14 amino acids long. Here the CDR3 reads CASSPDPIYNEQFF.

This chain's CDR3 is CASSGQGLPDTQYF. This rearrangement joins TRBV27 to TRBJ2-3; there is no DNA to check the TCRdb D call of TRBD1. CDR3 size: 14 residues. Germline-derived CDR1 and CDR2 are MNHEY and SMNVEV (reference sequence).

The CDR3 spells CASSLWGGSYEQYF. V and J are TRBV5-1 and TRBJ2-7. CDR3 length: 14 residues. Germline V lookup: CDR1 SGHRS, CDR2 YFSETQ. Together with reference TRBV5-1 and TRBJ2-7, the CDR3 gives the full variable domain: KAGVTQTPRYLIKTRGQQVTLSCSPISGHRSVSWYQQTPGQGLQFLFEYFSETQRNKGNFPGRFSGRQFSNSRSEMNVSTLELGDSALYLCASSLWGGSYEQYFGPGTRLTVT.

The chain recombines TRBV4-2 with TRBJ1-1. This CDR3 is 13 amino acids long. In germline, CDR1 is LGHNA, CDR2 YNFKEQ. The CDR3 is CASSRDTNTEAFF.

The chain joins TRBV28 to TRBJ2-3; TCRdb proposes TRBD2, but this gene call is untestable without DNA. Germline CDR1 is MDHEN and CDR2 is SYDVKM. The CDR3 loop spans 13 amino acids. The CDR3 loop is CASIAGFTDTQYF.

This chain connects TRBV3-1 to TRBJ2-1; TCRdb designates TRBD2, a call that cannot be tested without DNA. Germline V gene sequence: CDR1 LGHDT, CDR2 YNNKEL (reference sequence). This CDR3 has 14 residues. The CDR3 loop reads CASSQAGSKNEQFF.

V gene TRBV4-3 combines with J gene TRBJ2-1; TCRdb picks TRBD2, but there is no DNA to check that call. Germline CDR1 LGHNA, CDR2 YSLEER. The CDR3 loop spans 17 amino acids. Here the CDR3 reads CASSQSRWREANNEQFF.

The genes are TRBV29-1 and TRBJ1-3. The CDR3 spans 12 residues. Per germline, CDR1 SQVTM and CDR2 ANQGSEA. CDR3: CSVGFFGNTIYF.

The gene calls are TRBV6-2 or TRBV6-3 and TRBJ2-3; as DNA is missing, the TRBD1 call by TCRdb cannot be tested. CDR1 is MNHEY and CDR2 is SVGEGT in the germline V gene. The CDR3 contains 18 residues. CDR3 residues: CVGSYWGRADKGTDTQYF.

The rearrangement uses TRBV25-1 and TRBJ2-7; the TRBD1 assignment by TCRdb is unverifiable without DNA. Germline V gene sequence: CDR1 MGHDK, CDR2 SYGVNS. This CDR3 spans 12 amino acids. The CDR3 sequence: CASTMTRGEQYF.

The chain has TRBV29-1 and TRBJ2-3; TCRdb reports TRBD2, a call that lacks DNA to check it against. Germline CDR1 is SQVTM and CDR2 is ANQGSEA. This CDR3 comprises 14 residues. CDR3 in amino acids: CSVTSGGAVDTQYF.

V is TRBV20-1 and J is TRBJ2-1. Germline V gene sequence: CDR1 DFQATT, CDR2 SNEGSKA (reference sequence). The CDR3 is 14 residues long. This CDR3 reads CSARDNPQDNEQFF.

The chain couples TRBV6-6 to TRBJ2-3; TCRdb designates TRBD2, a call that cannot be tested without DNA. The CDR3 is 19 amino acids. Germline lookup yields CDR1 MNHNY and CDR2 SVGAGI (reference sequence). The CDR3 sequence: CASSYPGGRGSSTTDTQYF.

The V gene is TRBV29-1, the J gene TRBJ2-5. CDR1 and CDR2 from the germline V gene are SQVTM and ANQGSEA. The CDR3 length is 12 residues. Here the CDR3 reads CSVDDRQETQYF. The full variable domain, in which reference TRBV29-1 and TRBJ2-5 provide the parts outside the CDR3, is SAVISQKPSRDICQRGTSLTIQCQVDSQVTMMFWYRQQPGQSLTLIATANQGSEATYESGFVIDKFPISRPNLTFSTLTVSNMSPEDSSIYLCSVDDRQETQYFGPGTRLLVL.